A single TCR beta chain is shown here with its context. The antigen is undetermined. The sample originates from a study of CD8+CD57+ T cells in acquired aplastic anemia. Across the study: An average of roughly 3 ug of DNA was obtained from sorted CD4+ and CD8+ cells. Study-level findings and limits: Significance was not reached for CD8+ Simpson's diversity between patients and controls. Patients and controls shared nearly 30 CD8+ CDR3 sequences, highly expressed in patients.

Germline CDR1 and CDR2: SNHLY and FYNNEI. CDR3 size: 12 residues. Trimming left V 6 bases short and J 2 bases short, with 8 bases between. Researchers used genomic DNA as the template to profile TCR beta VDJ and CDR3. MiXCR, applied by TCRdb to the reads, yields one record per CDR3 protein. The data show 60,000 to 75,000 distinct CDR3 sequences, less than 65% seen once. The sample taken for sequencing was sorted CD4+, CD8+, or CD8+CD57+ T cells (not recorded which) from PBMCs. The chain links TRBV2 to TRBJ2-7; D remains ambiguous. This TCR came from a human donor in good health, serving as a control. The CDR3 is CASSPHPYEQYF. CDR3 bases: TGTGCCAGCAGCCCCCATCCCTACGAGCAGTACTTC.